The 27 T cell receptor beta chains below come from one sample, sequenced in a study of T-cell memory formation after mild COVID-19. From the 5' RACE reads, TCRdb called clonotypes with MiXCR, one entry per CDR3 protein. The sample lists around 180,000 distinct CDR3 sequences; roughly 17% were seen once. The sequenced material came from PBMCs or a T cell subset sorted from them (not recorded which). These receptors originate from an adult woman who had mild COVID-19 (a few samples of this study predate the infection). Cell type and time point are not known.

This clonotype has just a few counts. The genes are TRBV5-1 and TRBJ2-2; 10 nucleotides match TRBD1. This CDR3 is built from 16 residues. V dropped 6 bases and J dropped 0; count of bases not matched to a gene: 5. Germline V CDR1 and CDR2: SGHRS, YFSETQ. The CDR3 DNA sequence: TGCGCCAGCACCTCAGGACAGGGGGCGAACACCGGGGAGCTGTTTTTT. Its translation: CASTSGQGANTGELFF.

V usage is TRBV7-8 and J usage is TRBJ2-3; unclear D gene. V was pared by 3 bases and J by 1 base, with 5 bases between. The CDR3 contains 13 residues. Germline assignment: CDR1 SGHVS and CDR2 FQNEAQ. The CDR3 reads CASSFLGTDTQYF. The CDR3 DNA reads TGTGCCAGCAGCTTCCTTGGCACAGATACGCAGTATTTT.

This clonotype was picked up a small number of times. The chain links TRBV5-1 to TRBJ2-5, with TRBD2 identical over 13 bases. With V trimmed by 4 bases and J by 1 base, 4 bases remained unmatched. Per the germline V gene, CDR1 is SGHRS and CDR2 is YFSETQ. The CDR3 contains 16 residues. CDR3 sequence (DNA): TGCGCCAGCAGCCGAGGGACTAGCGGGGTCCAAGAGACCCAGTACTTC. Its protein is CASSRGTSGVQETQYF.

This clonotype was seen a handful of times. The V and J genes are TRBV18 and TRBJ1-6; D might be TRBD1 (6 bases). The germline V gene encodes CDR1 KGHSH and CDR2 LQKENI. CDR3 length equals 17 residues. V lost 2 bases, J lost 9 bases, and 20 bases lay in between. CDR3 sequence: CASSPFGTGTTLSPLHF. As DNA, the CDR3 is TGTGCCAGCTCACCATTCGGAACCGGGACAACCCTTTCACCCCTCCACTTT.

The gene calls are TRBV7-2 and TRBJ2-7, with D tentatively TRBD1 (6 bases). The V and J ends lost 5 bases and 5 bases respectively, with 13 bases between them. Germline loops: CDR1 SGHTA, CDR2 FQGNSA. CDR3 length: 13 residues. The CDR3 nucleotides are TGTGCCAGCAGCGTACAGGGCTGGAACGAGCAGTACTTC. Encoded protein: CASSVQGWNEQYF. Based on the CDR3 plus reference TRBV7-2 and TRBJ2-7, the full variable domain is GAGVSQSPSNKVTEKGKDVELRCDPISGHTALYWYRQSLGQGLEFLIYFQGNSAPDKSGLPSDRFSAERTGGSVSTLTIQRTQQEDSAVYLCASSVQGWNEQYFGPGTRLTVT.

In its sample, this clonotype was seen many times. The J gene is TRBJ2-3, the V gene TRBV7-2; 11 positions match TRBD2. V lost 2 bases to trimming and J lost 4 bases; unmatched junction nucleotides: 11. This CDR3 spans 18 amino acids. From germline, CDR1 is SGHTA and CDR2 FQGNSA. The CDR3 is CASSLFGLAGGGADTQYF. CDR3 coding DNA: TGTGCCAGCAGCTTATTCGGGCTAGCGGGAGGTGGGGCAGATACGCAGTATTTT.

There are a few counts of this clonotype. The chain's CDR3 is CSVEVGGAITEAFF. CDR3 sequence (DNA): TGCAGCGTTGAAGTCGGAGGGGCCATCACTGAAGCTTTCTTT. The rearrangement uses TRBV29-1 and TRBJ1-1, with a weak D call TRBD1 (5 bases). This CDR3 contains 14 residues. Germline V gene sequence: CDR1 SQVTM, CDR2 ANQGSEA. Trimming removed 1 base from V and 4 bases from J, with 13 bases in between.

The chain uses TRBV2 and TRBJ1-6; D is perhaps TRBD1 (5 bases). The V and J ends lost 2 bases and 18 bases respectively, with 17 bases between them. CDR3 length: 13 residues. The germline gives CDR1 SNHLY, CDR2 FYNNEI. CDR3 residues: CASSERFGTAYHF. As DNA, the CDR3 is TGTGCCAGCAGTGAAAGGTTCGGGACGGCCTACCACTTT.

This clonotype has just a few counts. V is TRBV5-1 and J is TRBJ2-1; D perhaps matches TRBD2 (5 bases). Between the trimmed V and J ends, which lost 7 bases and 8 bases, there was a span of 19 bases. From germline, CDR1 is SGHRS and CDR2 YFSETQ. CDR3 length: 14 amino acids. The CDR3: CASAPVGSIYEQFF. CDR3 DNA: TGCGCCAGCGCCCCGGTTGGGAGTATCTATGAGCAGTTCTTC.

The CDR3 DNA follows: TGTGCCAGCTCACCAAGCGGTGGACTAGCGGGTTACGAGCAGTACTTC. Amino acid sequence: CASSPSGGLAGYEQYF. The chain has TRBV18 and TRBJ2-7; 11 nucleotides line up with TRBD2. The CDR3 is 16 residues long. V trimming: 2 bases; J trimming: 4 bases; junction bases outside the gene matches: 7. Per the germline V gene, CDR1 is KGHSH and CDR2 is LQKENI.

This clonotype was seen only a few times. This chain joins TRBV7-9 and TRBJ1-2, with TRBD1 matching 7 bases. The CDR3 consists of 15 residues. Germline CDR1 is SEHNR and CDR2 is FQNEAQ (reference sequence). With V trimmed by 5 bases and J by 6 bases, 12 bases remained unmatched. The CDR3 sequence: CASSQGGHPANGYTF. In nucleotides, the CDR3 is TGTGCCAGCAGCCAGGGGGGTCATCCCGCAAATGGCTACACCTTC.

The chain recombines TRBV18 with TRBJ2-7; no reliable D call. This CDR3 has 12 amino acids. Trimming cost V 3 bases and J 4 bases, with 7 bases left between them. The V gene's germline CDR1 is KGHSH and CDR2 LQKENI. DNA for the CDR3: TGTGCCAGCTCACCGAATCGGTACGAGCAGTACTTC. Translation gives CASSPNRYEQYF.

The chain joins TRBV24-1 to TRBJ2-7; TRBD2 matches at 7 bases. Germline CDR1 is KGHDR and CDR2 is SFDVKD. The CDR3 covers 15 residues. The V segment lost 2 bases and the J segment 4 bases; nucleotides outside the gene matches: 7. The CDR3 DNA follows: TGTGCCACCAGTGATTCCCGGGGGGAGATATACGAGCAGTACTTC. Translated, it gives CATSDSRGEIYEQYF.

This clonotype was found a few times. This chain uses TRBV5-4 with TRBJ1-1; D is unclear. The CDR3 is 15 amino acids. Trimming shortened V by 2 bases and J by 5 bases, and 16 bases separated the two germline ends. Germline V gene sequence: CDR1 SGHNT, CDR2 YYREEE (reference sequence). This CDR3 is CASSFAATVGTEAFF. In nucleotides, the CDR3 is TGTGCCAGCAGCTTCGCGGCGACTGTTGGGACTGAAGCTTTCTTT. The variable domain in full, with the rest retrieved from reference TRBV5-4 and TRBJ1-1, is ETGVTQSPTHLIKTRGQQVTLRCSSQSGHNTVSWYQQALGQGPQFIFQYYREEENGRGNFPPRFSGLQFPNYSSELNVNALELDDSALYLCASSFAATVGTEAFFGQGTRLTVV.

This clonotype was seen a handful of times. The CDR3 loop is CASSLGSQGGNEQFF. The CDR3 coding sequence is TGTGCCAGCAGCCTAGGAAGCCAGGGTGGCAATGAGCAGTTCTTC. This rearrangement joins TRBV3-1 to TRBJ2-1; weak D call: TRBD1 (5 bases). V was clipped by 4 bases and J by 6 bases, with 16 bases between them. CDR1 LGHDT and CDR2 YNNKEL come from the germline V gene (reference sequence). The CDR3 consists of 15 residues.

This clonotype was found many times. The CDR3 spells CASRFGSVAGGLRAYEQYF. The CDR3 DNA reads as TGTGCCAGCCGCTTTGGGTCGGTAGCGGGGGGCCTTCGTGCCTACGAGCAGTACTTC. The chain has TRBV12-3 or TRBV12-4 and TRBJ2-7, with TRBD2 identical over 10 bases. V lost 8 bases and J lost 2; bases outside the gene matches: 21. The CDR3 length is 19 residues.

This clonotype has more than one count but fewer than ten. CDR3 loop: CASTTGGRPYEQYF. The CDR3 nucleotides read TGTGCCAGCACAACGGGGGGGAGGCCCTACGAGCAGTACTTC. The rearrangement uses TRBV6-5 and TRBJ2-7; 8 bases are shared with TRBD2. In germline, CDR1 is MNHEY, CDR2 SVGAGI. The CDR3 runs to 14 residues. V lost 7 bases and J lost 2; bases outside the gene matches: 7.

V gene TRBV3-1 combines with J gene TRBJ1-1; perhaps TRBD1 as D (6 bases). Germline CDR1 reads LGHDT; CDR2 reads YNNKEL (reference sequence). V was shortened by 1 base and J by 4 bases, with 16 bases between the two germline ends. The CDR3 consists of 16 residues. The CDR3 protein is CASSQVTGGRGTEAFF. As DNA, the CDR3 is TGTGCCAGCAGCCAAGTGACCGGGGGCCGGGGCACTGAAGCTTTCTTT.

The V call is TRBV30, the J call TRBJ1-1; D remains ambiguous. CDR1 and CDR2 (germline): GTSNPN, SVGIG (reference sequence). CDR3 size: 12 residues. Trimming left V 2 bases short and J 5 bases short, with 9 bases between. The CDR3 bases are TGTGCCTGGAGTCTATGGGGTACTGAAGCTTTCTTT. Amino acids: CAWSLWGTEAFF. The full variable domain, its missing parts supplied by reference TRBV30 and TRBJ1-1, is SQTIHQWPATLVQPVGSPLSLECTVEGTSNPNLYWYRQAAGRGLQLLFYSVGIGQISSEVPQNLSASRPQDRQFILSSKKLLLSDSGFYLCAWSLWGTEAFFGQGTRLTVV.

The chain links TRBV7-2 to TRBJ1-2; 7 nucleotides align to TRBD1. The CDR3 contains 13 residues. The germline V gene encodes CDR1 SGHTA and CDR2 FQGNSA. V shed 6 bases and J 6 bases; nucleotides not matched to a gene: 7. The CDR3: CASRLTGRDGYTF. The DNA for the CDR3 is TGTGCCAGCAGACTGACAGGGAGGGATGGCTACACCTTC.

The gene calls are TRBV7-2 and TRBJ2-7; possibly TRBD2 for D (6 bases). Germline-derived CDR1 and CDR2 are SGHTA and FQGNSA. V lost 1 base and J 4 bases, leaving 14 bases between the germline ends. There are 15 residues in the CDR3. The chain's CDR3 is CASSLGPAGTYEQYF. Written as DNA, the CDR3 is TGTGCCAGCAGCTTAGGGCCAGCGGGTACTTACGAGCAGTACTTC.

The V and J genes are TRBV10-3 and TRBJ2-7; D ambiguous. The ends were cut back, 7 bases at V and 0 bases at J, with 4 bases in the middle. CDR1 ENHRY and CDR2 SYGVKD come from the germline V gene. CDR3 size: 11 residues. The CDR3 nucleotides read TGTGCCATCACCGACTCCTACGAGCAGTACTTC. It yields the protein CAITDSYEQYF.

The rearrangement links TRBV19 to TRBJ2-1, with D uncertain. The ends were cut back, 4 bases at V and 9 bases at J, with 10 bases in the middle. Germline-derived CDR1 and CDR2 are LNHDA and SQIVND (reference sequence). This CDR3 is 12 amino acids long. CDR3 region: CASSREVGEQFF. For the CDR3, the DNA is TGTGCCAGTAGTAGAGAGGTAGGTGAGCAGTTCTTC.

This clonotype was observed a handful of times. The rearrangement uses TRBV12-3 or TRBV12-4 and TRBJ1-5, with D hard to call. The length of the CDR3 is 11 residues. Trimming removed 6 bases from V and 8 bases from J, with 8 bases in between. The DNA for the CDR3 is TGTGCCAGCAGGCGGACCGAGCCCCAGCATTTT. Translated, it gives CASRRTEPQHF.

This clonotype has at least ten counts. The V gene is TRBV5-1, the J gene TRBJ2-2; D uncertain. This CDR3 has 12 amino acids. Trimming removed 1 base from V and 2 bases from J, with 0 bases in between. Germline CDR1 reads SGHRS; CDR2 reads YFSETQ. CDR3 amino acids: CASSLNTGELFF. CDR3 sequence (DNA): TGCGCCAGCAGCTTGAACACCGGGGAGCTGTTTTTT. Full variable domain (outside the CDR3, taken from reference TRBV5-1 and TRBJ2-2): KAGVTQTPRYLIKTRGQQVTLSCSPISGHRSVSWYQQTPGQGLQFLFEYFSETQRNKGNFPGRFSGRQFSNSRSEMNVSTLELGDSALYLCASSLNTGELFFGEGSRLTVL.

The rearrangement joins TRBV5-1 to TRBJ1-5; D might be TRBD1 (5 bases). Trimming removed 2 bases at V and 7 bases at J, with 13 bases between. The germline CDR1 and CDR2 sequences are SGHRS and YFSETQ. CDR3 size: 14 residues. CDR3 protein: CASSFGGLGQPQHF. As DNA, the CDR3 is TGCGCCAGCAGCTTTGGGGGGTTGGGACAGCCCCAGCATTTT.

This clonotype was counted only a few times. The J gene is TRBJ2-3, the V gene TRBV7-8; D is uncertain. Germline CDR1 and CDR2: SGHVS and FQNEAQ. The CDR3 has 16 residues. Trimming stripped 0 bases from V and 0 bases from J, with 10 bases between. CDR3 residues: CASSLAGTTSTDTQYF. The CDR3 nucleotides are TGTGCCAGCAGCTTAGCGGGCACCACGAGCACAGATACGCAGTATTTT.